This T cell receptor beta chain was documented in a study of beta chain features in type 1 diabetes. Sequencing targeted expressed TCRB transcripts, as all isolated RNA had been reverse transcribed. Sequenced by immunoSEQ multiplex PCR; TCRdb stores in-frame clones only, minus some. The sample carries hundreds of thousands of clones, roughly a sixth recorded once. Sequencing was performed on naive CD4+ T cells from blood. This TCR came from a man aged 18 to 35 in good health.

The CDR3: CASSFTRLNYNEQFF. For the CDR3, the DNA is TGTGCCAGCAGCTTTACTAGGCTGAATTACAATGAGCAGTTCTTC. The chain joins TRBV5-4 to TRBJ2-1; maybe TRBD2 (5 bases). Germline CDR1 reads SGHNT; CDR2 reads YYREEE (reference sequence). The CDR3 is made up of 15 amino acids. V shed 2 bases and J shed 4 bases, with 13 bases lying between them.